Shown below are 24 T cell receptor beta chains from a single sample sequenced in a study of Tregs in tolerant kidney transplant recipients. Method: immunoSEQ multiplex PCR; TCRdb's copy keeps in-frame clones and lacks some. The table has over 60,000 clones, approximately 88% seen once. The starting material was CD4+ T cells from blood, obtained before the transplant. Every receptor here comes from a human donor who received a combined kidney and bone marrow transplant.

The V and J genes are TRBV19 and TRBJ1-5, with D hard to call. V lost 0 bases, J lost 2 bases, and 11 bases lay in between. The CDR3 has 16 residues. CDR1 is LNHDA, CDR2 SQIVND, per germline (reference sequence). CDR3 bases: TGTGCCAGTAGTATAGAAACTGGGCGGGGCAATCAGCCCCAGCATTTT. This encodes CASSIETGRGNQPQHF. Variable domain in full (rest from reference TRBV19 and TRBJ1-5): DGGITQSPKYLFRKEGQNVTLSCEQNLNHDAMYWYRQDPGQGLRLIYYSQIVNDFQKGDIAEGYSVSREKKESFPLTVTSAQKNPTAFYLCASSIETGRGNQPQHFGDGTRLSIL.

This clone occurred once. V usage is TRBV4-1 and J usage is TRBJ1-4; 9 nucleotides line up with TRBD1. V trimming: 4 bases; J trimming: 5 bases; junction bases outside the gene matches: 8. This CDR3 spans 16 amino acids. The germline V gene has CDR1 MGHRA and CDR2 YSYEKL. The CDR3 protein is CASSRDAGQGNEKLFF. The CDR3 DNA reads TGCGCCAGCAGCCGAGACGCGGGACAGGGAAATGAAAAACTGTTTTTT.

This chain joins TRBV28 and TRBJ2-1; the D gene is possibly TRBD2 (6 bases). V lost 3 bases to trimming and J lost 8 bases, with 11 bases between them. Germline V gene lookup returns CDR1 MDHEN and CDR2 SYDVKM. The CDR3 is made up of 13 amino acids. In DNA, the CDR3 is TGTGCCAGCAGTTTTGGGACTCGCGATGAGCAGTTCTTC. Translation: CASSFGTRDEQFF.

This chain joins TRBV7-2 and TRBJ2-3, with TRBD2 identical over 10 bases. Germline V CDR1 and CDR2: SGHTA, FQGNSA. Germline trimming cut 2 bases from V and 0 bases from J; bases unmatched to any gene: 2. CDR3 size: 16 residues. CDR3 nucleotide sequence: TGTGCCAGCAGCTTATTACTAGCGGGGAGCACAGATACGCAGTATTTT. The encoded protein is CASSLLLAGSTDTQYF.

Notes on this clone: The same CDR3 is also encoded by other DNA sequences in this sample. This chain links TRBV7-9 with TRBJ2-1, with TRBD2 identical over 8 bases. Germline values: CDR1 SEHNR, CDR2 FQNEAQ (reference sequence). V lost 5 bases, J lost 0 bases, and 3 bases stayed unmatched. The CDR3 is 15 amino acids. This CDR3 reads CASSPSGSSYNEQFF. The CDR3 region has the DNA TGTGCCAGCAGCCCCAGCGGGAGCTCCTACAATGAGCAGTTCTTC.

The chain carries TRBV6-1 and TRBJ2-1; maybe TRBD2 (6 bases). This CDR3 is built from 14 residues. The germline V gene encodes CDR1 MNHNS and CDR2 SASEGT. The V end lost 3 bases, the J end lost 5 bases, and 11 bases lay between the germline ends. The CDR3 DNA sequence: TGTGCCAGCAGTGAGGTTCTAGCGCACAATGAGCAGTTCTTC. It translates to CASSEVLAHNEQFF.

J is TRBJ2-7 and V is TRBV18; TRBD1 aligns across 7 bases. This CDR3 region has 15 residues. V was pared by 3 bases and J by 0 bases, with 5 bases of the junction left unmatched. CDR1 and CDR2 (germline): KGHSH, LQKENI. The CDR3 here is CASSPAWDSSYEQYF. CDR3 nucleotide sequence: TGTGCCAGCTCACCCGCGTGGGACAGCTCCTACGAGCAGTACTTC. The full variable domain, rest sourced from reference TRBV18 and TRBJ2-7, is NAGVMQNPRHLVRRRGQEARLRCSPMKGHSHVYWYRQLPEEGLKFMVYLQKENIIDESGMPKERFSAEFPKEGPSILRIQQVVRGDSAAYFCASSPAWDSSYEQYFGPGTRLTVT.

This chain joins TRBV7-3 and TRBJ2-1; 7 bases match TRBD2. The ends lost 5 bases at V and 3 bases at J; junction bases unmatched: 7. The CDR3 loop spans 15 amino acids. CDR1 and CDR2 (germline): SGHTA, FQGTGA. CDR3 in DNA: TGTGCCAGCAGCCTGACGCTAGCGGACTACAATGAGCAGTTCTTC. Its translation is CASSLTLADYNEQFF.

CDR3: CASSDRGLAGAGELFF. The DNA of the CDR3 is TGTGCCAGCAGTGACAGGGGACTAGCGGGAGCCGGGGAGCTGTTTTTT. The genes are TRBV6-4 and TRBJ2-2; 14 nucleotides match TRBD2. Trimming cost V 2 bases and J 6 bases; bases outside gene matches: 2. CDR3 length equals 16 residues. The germline V gene encodes CDR1 MRHNA and CDR2 SNTAGT.

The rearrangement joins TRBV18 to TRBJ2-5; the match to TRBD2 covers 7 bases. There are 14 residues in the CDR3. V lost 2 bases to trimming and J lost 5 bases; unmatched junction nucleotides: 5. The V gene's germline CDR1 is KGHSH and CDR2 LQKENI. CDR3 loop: CASSPNSGRETQYF. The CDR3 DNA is TGTGCCAGCTCACCAAATAGCGGGCGGGAGACCCAGTACTTC.

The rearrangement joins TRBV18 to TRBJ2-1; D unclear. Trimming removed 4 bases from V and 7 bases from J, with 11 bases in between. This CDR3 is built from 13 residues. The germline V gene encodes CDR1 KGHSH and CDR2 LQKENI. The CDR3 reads CASSLELENEQFF. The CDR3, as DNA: TGTGCCAGCTCACTGGAGCTAGAGAATGAGCAGTTCTTC. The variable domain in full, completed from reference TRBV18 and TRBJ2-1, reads NAGVMQNPRHLVRRRGQEARLRCSPMKGHSHVYWYRQLPEEGLKFMVYLQKENIIDESGMPKERFSAEFPKEGPSILRIQQVVRGDSAAYFCASSLELENEQFFGPGTRLTVL.

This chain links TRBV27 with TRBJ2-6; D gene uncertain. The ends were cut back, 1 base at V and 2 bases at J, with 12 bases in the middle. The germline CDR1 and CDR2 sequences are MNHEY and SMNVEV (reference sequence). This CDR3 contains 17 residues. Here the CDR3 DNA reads TGTGCCAGCAGTTTATATAGCTGGAATACTGGGGCCAACGTCCTGACTTTC. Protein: CASSLYSWNTGANVLTF.

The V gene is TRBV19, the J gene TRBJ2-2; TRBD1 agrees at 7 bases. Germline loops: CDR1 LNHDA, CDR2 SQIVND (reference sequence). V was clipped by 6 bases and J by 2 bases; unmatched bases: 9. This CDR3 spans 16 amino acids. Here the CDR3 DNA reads TGTGCCAGTAGCCCCGCGGACAGGAGAAACACCGGGGAGCTGTTTTTT. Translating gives CASSPADRRNTGELFF.

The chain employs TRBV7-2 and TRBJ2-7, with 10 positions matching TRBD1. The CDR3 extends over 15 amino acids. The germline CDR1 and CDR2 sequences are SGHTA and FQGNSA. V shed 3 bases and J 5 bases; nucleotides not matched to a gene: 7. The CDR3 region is CASSFRRDRGNEQYF. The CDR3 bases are TGTGCCAGCAGCTTCCGCCGGGACAGGGGCAACGAGCAGTACTTC.

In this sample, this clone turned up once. The chain's CDR3 is CASSQNPGNTDTQYF. CDR3 coding DNA: TGCGCCAGCAGCCAAAACCCCGGGAACACAGATACGCAGTATTTT. This chain uses TRBV4-3 with TRBJ2-3, with D possibly TRBD2 on 5 matching bases. The CDR3 runs 15 residues. The germline V gene has CDR1 LGHNA and CDR2 YSLEER. Trimming stripped 2 bases from V and 2 bases from J, with 11 bases between.

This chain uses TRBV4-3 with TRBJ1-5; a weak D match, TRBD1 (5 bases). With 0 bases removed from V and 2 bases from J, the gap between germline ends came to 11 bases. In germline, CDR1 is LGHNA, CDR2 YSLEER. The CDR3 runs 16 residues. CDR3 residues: CASSQEAGGRNQPQHF. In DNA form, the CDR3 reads TGCGCCAGCAGCCAAGAGGCGGGGGGACGCAATCAGCCCCAGCATTTT.

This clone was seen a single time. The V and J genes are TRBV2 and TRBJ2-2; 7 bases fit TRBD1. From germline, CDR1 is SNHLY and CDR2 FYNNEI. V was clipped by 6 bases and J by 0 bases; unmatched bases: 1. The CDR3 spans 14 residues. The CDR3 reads CASRGTANTGELFF. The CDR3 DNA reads TGTGCCAGCAGGGGGACAGCGAACACCGGGGAGCTGTTTTTT. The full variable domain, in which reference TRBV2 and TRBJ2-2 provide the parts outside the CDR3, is EPEVTQTPSHQVTQMGQEVILRCVPISNHLYFYWYRQILGQKVEFLVSFYNNEISEKSEIFDDQFSVERPDGSNFTLKIRSTKLEDSAMYFCASRGTANTGELFFGEGSRLTVL.

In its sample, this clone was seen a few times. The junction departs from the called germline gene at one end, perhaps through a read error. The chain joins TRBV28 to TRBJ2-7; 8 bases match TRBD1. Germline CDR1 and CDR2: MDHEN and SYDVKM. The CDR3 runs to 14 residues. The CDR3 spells CASTRQGMSYEQYF. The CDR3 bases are TGCGCCAGCACCAGACAGGGGATGTCCTACGAGCAGTACTTC.

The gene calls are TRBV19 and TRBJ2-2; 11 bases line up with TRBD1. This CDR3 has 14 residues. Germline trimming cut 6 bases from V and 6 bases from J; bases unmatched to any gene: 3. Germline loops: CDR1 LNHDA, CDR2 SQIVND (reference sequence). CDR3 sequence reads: CASRGQGVAGELFF. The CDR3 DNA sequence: TGTGCCAGTAGGGGACAGGGGGTTGCCGGGGAGCTGTTTTTT.

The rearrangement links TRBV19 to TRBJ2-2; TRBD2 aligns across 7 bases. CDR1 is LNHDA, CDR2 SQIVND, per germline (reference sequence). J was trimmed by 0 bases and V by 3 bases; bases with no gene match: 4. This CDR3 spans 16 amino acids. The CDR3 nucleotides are TGTGCCAGTAGTATCCCGGGAGGTTCGAACACCGGGGAGCTGTTTTTT. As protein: CASSIPGGSNTGELFF.

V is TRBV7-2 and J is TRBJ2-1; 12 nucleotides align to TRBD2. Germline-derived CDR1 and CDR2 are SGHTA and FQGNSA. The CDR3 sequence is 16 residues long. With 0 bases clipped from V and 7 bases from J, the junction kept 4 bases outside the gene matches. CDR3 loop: CASSLALAGGANEQFF. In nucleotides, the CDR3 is TGTGCCAGCAGCTTAGCGCTAGCGGGAGGGGCGAATGAGCAGTTCTTC.

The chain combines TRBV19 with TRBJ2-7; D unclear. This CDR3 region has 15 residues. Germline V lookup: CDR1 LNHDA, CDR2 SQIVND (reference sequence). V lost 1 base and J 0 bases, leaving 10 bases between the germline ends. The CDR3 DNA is TGTGCCAGTAGTATAGGAGGAGTAAGCTCCTACGAGCAGTACTTC. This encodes CASSIGGVSSYEQYF.

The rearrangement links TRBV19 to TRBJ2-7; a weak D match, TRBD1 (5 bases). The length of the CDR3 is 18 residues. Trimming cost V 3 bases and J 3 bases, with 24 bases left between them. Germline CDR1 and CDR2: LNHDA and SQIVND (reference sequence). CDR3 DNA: TGTGCCAGTAGTATTTATATGTCCAGGGAAATCGATCACTACGAGCAGTACTTC. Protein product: CASSIYMSREIDHYEQYF.

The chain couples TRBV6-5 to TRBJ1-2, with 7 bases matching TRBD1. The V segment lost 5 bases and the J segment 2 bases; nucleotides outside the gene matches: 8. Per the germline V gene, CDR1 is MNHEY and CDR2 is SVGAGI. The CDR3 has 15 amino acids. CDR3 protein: CASSKTDRTNYGYTF. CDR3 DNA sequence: TGTGCCAGCAGTAAGACGGACAGGACCAACTATGGCTACACCTTC.